The clone carrying this TCR beta chain was found many times. Its antigen is not identified. The data originate from a study of T cell repertoires in cytomegalovirus infection. Study-level information: Public TCR beta signatures were indicative of both CMV infection and a matching HLA type.

General study results and limits: Cumulative frequency of public TCR beta families picked out carriers of CMV plus the relevant HLA. Within the response measured ex vivo, HLA-C-restricted CMV-specific TCR beta clonotypes were dominant.

Trimming shortened V by 0 bases and J by 0 bases, and 8 bases separated the two germline ends. The CDR3 sequence is 15 residues long. Germline V gene lookup returns CDR1 SGHTA and CDR2 FQGNSA. MiXCR was run by TCRdb on the reads, yielding one entry per CDR3 protein. The sample has nearly 700,000 distinct CDR3 sequences, around 32% seen once. This clonotype was obtained from a human donor in good health (CMV status not recorded). Some clones in this sample may be carry-over from other donors' samples. The chain links TRBV7-2 to TRBJ1-1, with a weak D call TRBD1 (6 bases). The sequences come from cultured PBMCs, collected from culture after CMV antigen stimulation. The CDR3 bases are TGTGCCAGCAGCTTAGCGGGGGCCATGAACACTGAAGCTTTCTTT. Its translation is CASSLAGAMNTEAFF.